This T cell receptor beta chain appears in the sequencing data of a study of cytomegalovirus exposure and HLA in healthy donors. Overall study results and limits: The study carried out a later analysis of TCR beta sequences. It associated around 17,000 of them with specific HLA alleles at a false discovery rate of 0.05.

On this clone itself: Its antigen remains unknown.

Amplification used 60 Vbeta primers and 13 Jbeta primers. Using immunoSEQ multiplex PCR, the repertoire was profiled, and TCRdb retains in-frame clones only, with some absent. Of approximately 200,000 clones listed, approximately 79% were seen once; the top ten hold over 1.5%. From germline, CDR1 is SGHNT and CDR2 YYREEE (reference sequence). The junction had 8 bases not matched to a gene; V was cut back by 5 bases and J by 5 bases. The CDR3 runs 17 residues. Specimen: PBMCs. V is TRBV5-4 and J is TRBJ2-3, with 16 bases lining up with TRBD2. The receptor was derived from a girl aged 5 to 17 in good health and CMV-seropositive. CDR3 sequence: CASSPGTSGGEIDTQYF. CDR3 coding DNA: TGTGCCAGCAGTCCCGGGACTAGCGGGGGGGAGATAGATACGCAGTATTTT. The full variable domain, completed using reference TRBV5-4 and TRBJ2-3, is ETGVTQSPTHLIKTRGQQVTLRCSSQSGHNTVSWYQQALGQGPQFIFQYYREEENGRGNFPPRFSGLQFPNYSSELNVNALELDDSALYLCASSPGTSGGEIDTQYFGPGTRLTVL.